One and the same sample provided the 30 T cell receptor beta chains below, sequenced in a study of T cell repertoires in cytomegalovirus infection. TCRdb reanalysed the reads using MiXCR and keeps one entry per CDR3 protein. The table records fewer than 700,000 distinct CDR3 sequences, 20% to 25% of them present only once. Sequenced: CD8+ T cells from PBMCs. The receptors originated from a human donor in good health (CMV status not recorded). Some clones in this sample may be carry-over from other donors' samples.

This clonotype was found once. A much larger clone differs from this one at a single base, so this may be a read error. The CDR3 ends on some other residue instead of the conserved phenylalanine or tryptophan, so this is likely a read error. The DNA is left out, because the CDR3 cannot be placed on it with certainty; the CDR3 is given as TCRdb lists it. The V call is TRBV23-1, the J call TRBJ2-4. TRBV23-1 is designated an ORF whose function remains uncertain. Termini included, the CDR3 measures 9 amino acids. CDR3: CANENHRTL.

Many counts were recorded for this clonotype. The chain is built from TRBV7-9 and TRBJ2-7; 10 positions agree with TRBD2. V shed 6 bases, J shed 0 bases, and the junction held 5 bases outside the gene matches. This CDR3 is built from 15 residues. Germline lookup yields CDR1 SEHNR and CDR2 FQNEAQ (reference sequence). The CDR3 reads CASSSSGGRSYEQYF. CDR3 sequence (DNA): TGTGCCAGCAGTTCTAGCGGGGGCCGCTCCTACGAGCAGTACTTC.

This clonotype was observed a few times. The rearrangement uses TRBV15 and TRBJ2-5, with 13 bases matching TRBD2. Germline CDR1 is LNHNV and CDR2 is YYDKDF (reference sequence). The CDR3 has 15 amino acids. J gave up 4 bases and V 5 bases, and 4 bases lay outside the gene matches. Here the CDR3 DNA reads TGTGCCACCAGCGGACTAGCGGGGGTGTCAGAGACCCAGTACTTC. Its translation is CATSGLAGVSETQYF.

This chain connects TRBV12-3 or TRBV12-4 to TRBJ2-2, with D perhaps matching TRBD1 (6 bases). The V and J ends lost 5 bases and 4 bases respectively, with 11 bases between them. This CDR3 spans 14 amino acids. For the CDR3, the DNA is TGTGCCAGCAGTCACGGACAGCTCACCGGGGAGCTGTTTTTT. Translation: CASSHGQLTGELFF.

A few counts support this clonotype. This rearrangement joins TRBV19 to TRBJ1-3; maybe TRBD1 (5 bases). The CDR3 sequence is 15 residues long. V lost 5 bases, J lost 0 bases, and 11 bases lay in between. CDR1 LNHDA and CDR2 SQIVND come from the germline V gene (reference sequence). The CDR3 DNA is TGTGCCAGTAGTTCGCAGGGTGTCTCTGGAAACACCATATATTTT. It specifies CASSSQGVSGNTIYF.

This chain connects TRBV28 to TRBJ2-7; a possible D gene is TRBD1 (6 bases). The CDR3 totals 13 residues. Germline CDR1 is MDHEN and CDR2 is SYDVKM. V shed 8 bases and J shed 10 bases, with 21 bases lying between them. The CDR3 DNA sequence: TGTGCCAGCGGCCGGGCCAGGGGTTACAATCAGTACGTC. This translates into CASGRARGYNQYV.

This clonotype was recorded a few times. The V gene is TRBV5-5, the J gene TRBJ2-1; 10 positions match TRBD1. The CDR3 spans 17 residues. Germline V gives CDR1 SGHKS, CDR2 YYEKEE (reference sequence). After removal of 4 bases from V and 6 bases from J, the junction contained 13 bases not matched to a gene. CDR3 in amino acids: CASSLRQGANRFNEQFF. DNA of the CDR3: TGTGCCAGCAGCCTCCGACAGGGGGCTAATCGGTTCAATGAGCAGTTCTTC.

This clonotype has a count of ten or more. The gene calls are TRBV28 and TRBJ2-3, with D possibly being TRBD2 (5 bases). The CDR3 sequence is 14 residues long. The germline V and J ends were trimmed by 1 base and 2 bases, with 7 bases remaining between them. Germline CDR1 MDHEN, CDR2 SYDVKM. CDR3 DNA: TGTGCCAGCAGTTTATCGGGAATCACAGATACGCAGTATTTT. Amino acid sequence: CASSLSGITDTQYF.

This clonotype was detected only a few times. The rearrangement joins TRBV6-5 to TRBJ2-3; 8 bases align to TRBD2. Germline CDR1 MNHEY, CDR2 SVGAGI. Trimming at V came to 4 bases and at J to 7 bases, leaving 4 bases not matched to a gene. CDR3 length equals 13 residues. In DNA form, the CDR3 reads TGTGCCAGCAGTTCGGGGGGGGAAAATACGCAGTATTTT. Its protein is CASSSGGENTQYF.

CDR3 DNA sequence: TGTGCCAGCAGCGCCCCCCGGGACAGGGGAACCGGGGAGCTGTTTTTT. Residues: CASSAPRDRGTGELFF. V gene TRBV7-6 combines with J gene TRBJ2-2; 10 bases are a match to TRBD1. CDR1 and CDR2 from the germline V gene are SGHVS and FNYEAQ. V lost 5 bases and J lost 5; bases outside the gene matches: 8. The CDR3 totals 16 residues.

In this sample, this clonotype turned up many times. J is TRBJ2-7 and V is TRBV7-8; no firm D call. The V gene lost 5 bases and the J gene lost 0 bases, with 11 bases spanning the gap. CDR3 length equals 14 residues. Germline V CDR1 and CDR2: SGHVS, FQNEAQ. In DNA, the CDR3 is TGTGCCAGCAGCCCCTATGATAACTCCTACGAGCAGTACGTC. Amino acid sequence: CASSPYDNSYEQYV.

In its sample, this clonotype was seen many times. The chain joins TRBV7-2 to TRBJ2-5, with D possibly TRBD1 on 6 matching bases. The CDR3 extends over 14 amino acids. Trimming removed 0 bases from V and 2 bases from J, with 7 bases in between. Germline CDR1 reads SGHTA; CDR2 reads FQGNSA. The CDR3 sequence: CASSLATGQETQYF. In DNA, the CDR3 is TGTGCCAGCAGCTTAGCTACAGGGCAAGAGACCCAGTACTTC.

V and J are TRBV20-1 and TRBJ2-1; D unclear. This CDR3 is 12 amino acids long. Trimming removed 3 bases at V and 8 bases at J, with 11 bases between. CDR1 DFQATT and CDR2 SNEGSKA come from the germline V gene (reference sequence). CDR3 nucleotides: TGCAGTGCTAGGGAGAGGAAGGATGAGCAGTTCTTC. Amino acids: CSARERKDEQFF.

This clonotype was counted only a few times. The CDR3 reads CSVEGLAGGWSYNEQFF. The CDR3 DNA reads TGCAGCGTTGAAGGGCTAGCGGGGGGGTGGTCCTACAATGAGCAGTTCTTC. This chain connects TRBV29-1 to TRBJ2-1; TRBD2 aligns across 12 bases. This CDR3 region has 17 residues. J gave up 1 base and V 1 base, and 5 bases lay outside the gene matches. The germline CDR1 and CDR2 sequences are SQVTM and ANQGSEA.

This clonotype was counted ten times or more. The CDR3 DNA follows: TGTGCCAGCAGCCCTCGGTTACCTCCTAACTATGGCTACACCTTC. Protein: CASSPRLPPNYGYTF. The rearrangement joins TRBV28 to TRBJ1-2; D is uncertain. The germline V and J ends were trimmed by 6 bases and 0 bases, with 14 bases remaining between them. Germline CDR1 and CDR2: MDHEN and SYDVKM. CDR3 length: 15 amino acids.

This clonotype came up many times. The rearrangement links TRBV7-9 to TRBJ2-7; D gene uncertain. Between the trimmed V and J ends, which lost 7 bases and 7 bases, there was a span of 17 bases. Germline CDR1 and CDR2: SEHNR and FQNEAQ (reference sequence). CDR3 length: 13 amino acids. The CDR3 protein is CASKGILQREQYF. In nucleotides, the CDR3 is TGTGCCAGCAAGGGTATTCTTCAAAGAGAGCAGTACTTC.

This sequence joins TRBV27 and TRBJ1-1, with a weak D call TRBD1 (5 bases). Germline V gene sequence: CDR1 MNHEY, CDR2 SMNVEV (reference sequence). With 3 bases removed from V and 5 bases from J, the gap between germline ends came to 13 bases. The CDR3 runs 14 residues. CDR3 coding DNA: TGTGCCAGCAGTTTCGGGGCAGGAGGTACTGAAGCTTTCTTT. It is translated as CASSFGAGGTEAFF.

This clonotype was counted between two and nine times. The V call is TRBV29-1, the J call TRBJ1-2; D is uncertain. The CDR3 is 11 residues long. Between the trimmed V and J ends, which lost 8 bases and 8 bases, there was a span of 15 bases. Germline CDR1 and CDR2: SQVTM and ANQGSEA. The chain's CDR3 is CSLELKSGYTF. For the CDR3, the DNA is TGCAGCTTAGAATTAAAGAGCGGCTACACCTTC.

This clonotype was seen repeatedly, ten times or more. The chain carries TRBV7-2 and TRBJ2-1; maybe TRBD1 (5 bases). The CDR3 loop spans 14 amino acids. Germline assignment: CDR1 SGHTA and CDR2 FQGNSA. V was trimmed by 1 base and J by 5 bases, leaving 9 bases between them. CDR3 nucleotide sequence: TGTGCCAGCAGCTTAGTAGGGGCGGACAATGAGCAGTTCTTC. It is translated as CASSLVGADNEQFF.

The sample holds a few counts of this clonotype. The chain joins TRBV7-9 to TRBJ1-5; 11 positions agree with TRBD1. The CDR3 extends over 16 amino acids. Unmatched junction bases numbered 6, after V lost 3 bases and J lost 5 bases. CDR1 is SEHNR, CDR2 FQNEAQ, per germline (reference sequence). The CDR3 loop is CASSFSGTGGHQPQHF. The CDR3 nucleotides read TGTGCCAGCAGCTTCTCCGGGACAGGGGGTCATCAGCCCCAGCATTTT.

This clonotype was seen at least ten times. CDR3 in amino acids: CASSYSKDLIAMNTEAFF. CDR3 nucleotides: TGTGCCAGCAGTTACTCGAAGGATCTAATCGCCATGAACACTGAAGCTTTCTTT. The chain uses TRBV6-5 and TRBJ1-1; no clear D gene. This CDR3 has 18 amino acids. The V end lost 0 bases, the J end lost 0 bases, and 17 bases lay between the germline ends. CDR1 is MNHEY, CDR2 SVGAGI, per germline.

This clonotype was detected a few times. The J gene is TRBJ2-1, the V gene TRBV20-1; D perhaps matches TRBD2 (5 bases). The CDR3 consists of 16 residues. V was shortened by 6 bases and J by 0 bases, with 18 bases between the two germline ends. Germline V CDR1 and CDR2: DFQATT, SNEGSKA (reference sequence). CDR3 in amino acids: CSATQLQRTSYNEQFF. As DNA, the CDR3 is TGCAGTGCCACCCAGTTGCAGCGGACCTCCTACAATGAGCAGTTCTTC.

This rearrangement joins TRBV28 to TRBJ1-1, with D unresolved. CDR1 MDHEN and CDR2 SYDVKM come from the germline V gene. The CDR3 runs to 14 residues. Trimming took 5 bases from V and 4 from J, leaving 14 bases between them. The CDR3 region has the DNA TGTGCCAGCAGTCCGACATATGGGGTCACTGAAGCTTTCTTT. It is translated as CASSPTYGVTEAFF.

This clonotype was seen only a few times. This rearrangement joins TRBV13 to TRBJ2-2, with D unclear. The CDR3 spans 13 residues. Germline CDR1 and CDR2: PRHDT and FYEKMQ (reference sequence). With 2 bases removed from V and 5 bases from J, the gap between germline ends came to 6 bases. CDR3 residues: CASSLRLTGELFF. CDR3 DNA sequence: TGTGCCAGCAGCTTAAGGTTAACCGGGGAGCTGTTTTTT.

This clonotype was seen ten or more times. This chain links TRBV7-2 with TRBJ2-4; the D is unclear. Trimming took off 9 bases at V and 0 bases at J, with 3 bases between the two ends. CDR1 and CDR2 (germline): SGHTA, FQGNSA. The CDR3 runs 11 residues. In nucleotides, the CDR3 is TGTGCCAGTGTAGCCAAAAACATTCAGTACTTC. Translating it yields CASVAKNIQYF.

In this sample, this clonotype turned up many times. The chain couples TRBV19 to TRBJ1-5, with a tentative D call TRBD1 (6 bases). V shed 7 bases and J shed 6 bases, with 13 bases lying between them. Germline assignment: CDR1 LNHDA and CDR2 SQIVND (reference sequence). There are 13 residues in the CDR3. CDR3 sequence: CASNPGDGQPQHF. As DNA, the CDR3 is TGTGCCAGTAACCCAGGGGACGGTCAGCCCCAGCATTTT.

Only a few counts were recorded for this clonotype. The CDR3 here is CASSYFETGTGTETQYF. DNA for the CDR3: TGTGCCAGCAGTTACTTCGAAACCGGGACAGGGACCGAGACCCAGTACTTC. The chain links TRBV6-2 or TRBV6-3 to TRBJ2-5; 9 positions agree with TRBD1. J lost 5 bases, V lost 1 base, and 11 bases had no gene match. The length of the CDR3 is 17 residues. Germline V gene data show CDR1 as MNHEY and CDR2 as SVGEGT.

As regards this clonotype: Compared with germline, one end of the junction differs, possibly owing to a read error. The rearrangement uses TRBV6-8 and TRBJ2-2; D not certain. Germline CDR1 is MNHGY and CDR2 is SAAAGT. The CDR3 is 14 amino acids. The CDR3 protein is CTSSLVEYTGELFF. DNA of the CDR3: TGTACCAGCAGCTTGGTGGAATACACCGGGGAGCTGTTTTTT.

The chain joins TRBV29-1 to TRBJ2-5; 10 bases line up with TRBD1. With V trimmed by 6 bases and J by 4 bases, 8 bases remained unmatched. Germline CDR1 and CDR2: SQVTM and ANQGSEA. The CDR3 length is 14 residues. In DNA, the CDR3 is TGCAGCGTGAAGGGGGACAGGGGAGGAGAGACCCAGTACTTC. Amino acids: CSVKGDRGGETQYF.

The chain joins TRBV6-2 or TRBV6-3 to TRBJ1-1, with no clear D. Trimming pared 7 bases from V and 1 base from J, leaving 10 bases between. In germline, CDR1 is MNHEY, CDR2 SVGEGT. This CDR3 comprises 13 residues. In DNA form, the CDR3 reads TGTGCCAGCAAAAACCCCGCGAACACTGAAGCTTTCTTT. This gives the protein CASKNPANTEAFF.